The rows below give T cell receptor beta chains drawn from one sample of a study of T cells after yellow fever vaccination. TCRdb processed the 5' RACE reads anew with MiXCR; each CDR3 protein has one entry. The table has some 300,000 distinct CDR3 sequences, 9.5% to 12% seen once. The sample in question was CD4+ T cells sorted from PBMCs, obtained 45 days after the yellow fever booster vaccination. All receptors derive from a man younger than 30 who received the YFV17D yellow fever vaccine. Each CDR3 is given with its conserved first and last residue. The order of the fields is V gene, J gene, clone size, D gene, CDR3 length, CDR3 DNA, CDR3 protein. A D gene is named only where the DNA matches it firmly. The size entry is marked missing in some rows and otherwise reads once, few, many or a size class.

TRBV12-3/TRBV12-4	TRBJ1-2	many	-	15	TGTGCCAGCAGTTTAGGGTCGCCTAGGGGTTGGGGCTACACCTTC	CASSLGSPRGWGYTF
TRBV7-9	TRBJ2-5	-	-	11	TGTGCCAGCAGCATTTCCGAGACCCAGTACTTC	CASSISETQYF
TRBV6-2/TRBV6-3	TRBJ1-5	few	TRBD1	16	TGTGCCAGCAGTACCGGGACAGGGGGAGGAGGTCAGCCCCAGCATTTT	CASSTGTGGGGQPQHF
TRBV3-1	TRBJ2-7	-	TRBD1	14	TGTGCCAGCAGTCGACAGGGGCGCGTGGGGGAGCAGTACTTC	CASSRQGRVGEQYF
TRBV20-1	TRBJ2-5	many	-	15	TGCAGTGCTAGAGATTTCGCTAGCGCGAAAGAGACCCAGTACTTC	CSARDFASAKETQYF
TRBV6-5	TRBJ2-7	-	TRBD1	16	TGTGCCAGCAGTTACTCAGGGACAGCTTCATACTACGAGCAGTACTTC	CASSYSGTASYYEQYF
TRBV7-2	TRBJ2-5	-	-	13	TGTGCCAGCAGCGGACAGCCAGGAGAGACCCAGTACTTC	CASSGQPGETQYF
TRBV10-3	TRBJ2-1	-	TRBD2	15	TGTGCCATCAGTTTGACTAGTCGGGGGGACAATGAGCAGTTCTTC	CAISLTSRGDNEQFF
TRBV4-1	TRBJ1-6	-	-	16	TGCGCCAGCAGCCAAGATGAAACCCGACAGATTTTACCCCTCCACTTT	CASSQDETRQILPLHF
TRBV2	TRBJ1-1	-	-	13	TGTGCCAGCAGTCCAGGGAAGGACACTGAAGCTTTCTTT	CASSPGKDTEAFF
TRBV11-2	TRBJ2-7	few	TRBD1	12	TGTGCCAGCAGCCCCGACAGGGTGGGGCAGTACTTC	CASSPDRVGQYF
TRBV5-6	TRBJ2-5	-	TRBD2	15	TGTGCCAGCAGCTTCGGGGAGGGGCTAGGGGAGACCCAGTACTTC	CASSFGEGLGETQYF
TRBV6-6	TRBJ2-2	few	-	14	TGTGCCAGCAGTTACAGCAGGGCCACCGGGGAGCTGTTTTTT	CASSYSRATGELFF